This T cell receptor (beta chain) was recovered during a study of tumor-infiltrating lymphocytes in primary liver carcinoma. Whole-study findings and limits: Whereas tumor region pairs overlapped more, tumor-adjacent and tumor-blood pairs overlapped less. Tumor top-250-clone fractions significantly exceeded those of blood (p = 0.039).

DNA and RNA were both co-extracted from 20-30 mg of bulk tissue that had not been sorted. Subjects presented with primary liver carcinoma managed by surgical resection. Sampling was performed at five separate regions of each tumor. CDR1 SGHRS and CDR2 YFSETQ come from the germline V gene. Trimming pared 2 bases from V and 2 bases from J, leaving 9 bases between. The CDR3 contains 14 residues. Priming with a constant-region primer yielded TCR beta cDNA from 400 to 550 ng total RNA. Each TCR beta library was derived from three nested multiplex PCR rounds that employed slightly modified ARM-PCR. The first two PCR rounds, around 11 cycles each, used TRBV1-TRBV30 forward primers and a C-beta reverse primer. TCRdb processed the multiplex PCR reads anew with MiXCR; each CDR3 protein has one entry. Among approximately 110,000 distinct CDR3 sequences listed, less than 80% were seen once. Comments on this clonotype: Its antigen is unidentified.

V is TRBV5-1 and J is TRBJ2-3; D is undetermined. Sample: liver tumor tissue from sampling region 1. Subset meaning: tumor region T1, superior pole. This TCR was sampled from an older woman with primary liver carcinoma and hepatitis B virus infection. The CDR3 nucleotides are TGCGCCAGCAGCTTTGGCCAGGTCACAGATACGCAGTATTTT. Translation: CASSFGQVTDTQYF.